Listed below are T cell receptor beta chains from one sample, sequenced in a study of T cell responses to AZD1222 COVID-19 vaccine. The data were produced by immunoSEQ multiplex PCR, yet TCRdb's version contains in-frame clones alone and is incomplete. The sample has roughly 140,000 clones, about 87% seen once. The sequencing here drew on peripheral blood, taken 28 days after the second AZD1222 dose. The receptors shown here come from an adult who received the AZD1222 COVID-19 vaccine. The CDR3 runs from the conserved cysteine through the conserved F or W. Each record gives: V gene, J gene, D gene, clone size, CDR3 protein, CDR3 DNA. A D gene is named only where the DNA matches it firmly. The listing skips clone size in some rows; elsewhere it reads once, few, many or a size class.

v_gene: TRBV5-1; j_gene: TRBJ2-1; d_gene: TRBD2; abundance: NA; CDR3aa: CASSPGLATYNEQFF; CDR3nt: TGCGCCAGCAGCCCAGGACTAGCTACCTACAATGAGCAGTTCTTC
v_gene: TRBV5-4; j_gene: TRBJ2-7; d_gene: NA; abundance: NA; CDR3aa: CASSLETGSYEQYF; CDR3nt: TGTGCCAGCAGCTTGGAGACAGGTTCCTACGAGCAGTACTTC
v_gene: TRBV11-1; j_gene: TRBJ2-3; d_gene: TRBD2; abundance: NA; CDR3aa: CASSPLAGGPTDTQYF; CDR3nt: TGTGCCAGCAGCCCACTAGCGGGAGGGCCGACAGATACGCAGTATTTT
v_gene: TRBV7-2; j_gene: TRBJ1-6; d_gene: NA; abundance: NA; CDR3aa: CASSTPPAPLHF; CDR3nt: TGTGCCAGCAGCACACCTCCGGCGCCCCTCCACTTT
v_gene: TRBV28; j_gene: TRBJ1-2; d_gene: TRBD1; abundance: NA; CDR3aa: CASSLYAWTGYGYTF; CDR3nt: TGTGCCAGCAGTTTATATGCCTGGACAGGGTATGGCTACACCTTC
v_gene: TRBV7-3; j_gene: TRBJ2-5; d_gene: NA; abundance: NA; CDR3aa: CASSLNRKETQYF; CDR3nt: TGTGCCAGCAGCTTAAACAGGAAAGAGACCCAGTACTTC
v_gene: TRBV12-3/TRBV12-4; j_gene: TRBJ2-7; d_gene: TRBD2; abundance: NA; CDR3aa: CASSKAGVYEQYF; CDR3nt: TGTGCCAGCAGTAAAGCGGGGGTGTACGAGCAGTACTTC
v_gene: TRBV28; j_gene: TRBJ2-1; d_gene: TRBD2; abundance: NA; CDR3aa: CASSPGGAGYNEQFF; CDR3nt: TGTGCCAGCAGCCCCGGGGGGGCGGGCTACAATGAGCAGTTCTTC
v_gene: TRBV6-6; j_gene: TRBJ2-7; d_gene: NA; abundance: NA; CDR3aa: CASSRARARSSVTYEQYF; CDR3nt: TGTGCCAGCAGTCGGGCCCGGGCCCGTTCTAGTGTGACCTACGAGCAGTACTTC
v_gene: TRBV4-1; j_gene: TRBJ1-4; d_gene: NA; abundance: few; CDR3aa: CASSQVSATNEKLFF; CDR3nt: TGCGCCAGCAGCCAAGTGTCGGCTACTAATGAAAAACTGTTTTTT
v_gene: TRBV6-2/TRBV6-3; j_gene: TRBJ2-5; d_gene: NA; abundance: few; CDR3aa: CASSYVGETQYF; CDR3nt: TGTGCCAGCAGTTACGTCGGGGAGACCCAGTACTTC
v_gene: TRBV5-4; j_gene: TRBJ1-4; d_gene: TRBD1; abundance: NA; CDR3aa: CASSAGGGGEKLFF; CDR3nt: TGTGCCAGCAGCGCCGGAGGGGGCGGTGAAAAACTGTTTTTT